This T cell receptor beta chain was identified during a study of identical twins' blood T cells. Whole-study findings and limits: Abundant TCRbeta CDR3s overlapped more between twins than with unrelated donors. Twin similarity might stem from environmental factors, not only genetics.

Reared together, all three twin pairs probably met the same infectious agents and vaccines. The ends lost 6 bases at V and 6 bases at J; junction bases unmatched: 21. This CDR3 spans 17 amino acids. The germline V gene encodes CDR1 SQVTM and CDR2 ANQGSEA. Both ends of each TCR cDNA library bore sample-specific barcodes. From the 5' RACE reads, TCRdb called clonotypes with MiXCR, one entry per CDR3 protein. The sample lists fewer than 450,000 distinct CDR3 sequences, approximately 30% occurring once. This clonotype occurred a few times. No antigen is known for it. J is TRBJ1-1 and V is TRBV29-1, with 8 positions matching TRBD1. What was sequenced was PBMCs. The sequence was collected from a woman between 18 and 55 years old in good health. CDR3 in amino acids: CSVETGTGESSGAEAFF. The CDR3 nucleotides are TGCAGCGTCGAAACCGGGACAGGAGAATCCTCAGGGGCTGAAGCTTTCTTT. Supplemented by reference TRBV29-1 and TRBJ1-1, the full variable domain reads SAVISQKPSRDICQRGTSLTIQCQVDSQVTMMFWYRQQPGQSLTLIATANQGSEATYESGFVIDKFPISRPNLTFSTLTVSNMSPEDSSIYLCSVETGTGESSGAEAFFGQGTRLTVV.